This T cell receptor beta chain was captured in a study of beta chain features in type 1 diabetes. General study results and limits: For patients, the naive, central memory and Treg TCRB repertoires appeared more alike than for healthy donors. Type 1 diabetes patients had TCRB CDR3s that were shorter (moderately but significantly so) in all four CD4+ subsets. There was no resolution here of whether HLA type influences TCRB rearrangement. There were fewer insertions and more deletions at the VDJ junctions of type 1 diabetes patients. Cells expressing TCR highly could be over-represented by cDNA sequencing.

Every bit of the isolated RNA underwent reverse transcription, so sequencing read expressed TCRB transcripts. Profiled with immunoSEQ multiplex PCR; TCRdb holds only in-frame clones, not every one. This table holds more than 550,000 clones, about 14% found once. V shed 3 bases and J 7 bases; nucleotides not matched to a gene: 8. This CDR3 comprises 15 residues. The V gene's germline CDR1 is KGHSH and CDR2 LQKENI. This clone has just a few counts. The antigen is not known. This clonotype was sampled from a man younger than 30 with type 1 diabetes. The source material was naive CD4+ T cells from blood. The chain carries TRBV18 and TRBJ1-1, with 10 bases fitting TRBD1. The CDR3, as DNA: TGTGCCAGCTCACCGGAGACAGGGGGCGGAATTGAAGCTTTCTTT. Residues: CASSPETGGGIEAFF. Combining the CDR3 with reference TRBV18 and TRBJ1-1 gives the whole variable domain NAGVMQNPRHLVRRRGQEARLRCSPMKGHSHVYWYRQLPEEGLKFMVYLQKENIIDESGMPKERFSAEFPKEGPSILRIQQVVRGDSAAYFCASSPETGGGIEAFFGQGTRLTVV.